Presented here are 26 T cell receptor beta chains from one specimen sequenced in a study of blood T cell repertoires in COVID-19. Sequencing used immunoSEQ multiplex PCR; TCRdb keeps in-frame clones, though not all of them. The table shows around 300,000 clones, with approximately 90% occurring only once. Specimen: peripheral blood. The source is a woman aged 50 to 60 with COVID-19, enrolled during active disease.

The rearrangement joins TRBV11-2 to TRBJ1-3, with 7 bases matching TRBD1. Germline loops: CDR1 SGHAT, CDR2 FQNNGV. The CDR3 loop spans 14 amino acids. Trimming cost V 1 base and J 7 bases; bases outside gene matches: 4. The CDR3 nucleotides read TGTGCCAGCAGCTTAGTCGGCAGGGGGAACACCATATATTTT. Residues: CASSLVGRGNTIYF.

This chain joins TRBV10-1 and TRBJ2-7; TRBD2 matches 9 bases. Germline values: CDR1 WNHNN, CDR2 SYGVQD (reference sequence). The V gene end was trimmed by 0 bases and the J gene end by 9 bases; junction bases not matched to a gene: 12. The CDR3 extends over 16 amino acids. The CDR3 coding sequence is TGCGCCAGCAGTGAGTCGAGGATAGCGGGAGTCTTCGCGCAGTACTTC. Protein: CASSESRIAGVFAQYF.

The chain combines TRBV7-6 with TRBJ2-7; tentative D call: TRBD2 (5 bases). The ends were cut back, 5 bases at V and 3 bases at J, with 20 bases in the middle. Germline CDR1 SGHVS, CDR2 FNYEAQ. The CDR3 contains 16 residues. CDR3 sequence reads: CASSARRSGNYYEQYF. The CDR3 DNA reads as TGTGCCAGCAGCGCCCGCAGGTCGGGGAACTACTACGAGCAGTACTTC.

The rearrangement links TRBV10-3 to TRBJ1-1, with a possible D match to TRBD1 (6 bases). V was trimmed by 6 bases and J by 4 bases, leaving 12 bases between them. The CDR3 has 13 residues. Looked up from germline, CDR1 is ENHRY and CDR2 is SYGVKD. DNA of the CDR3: TGTGCCATCAGCCGGGACAAGGTCACTGAAGCTTTCTTT. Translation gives CAISRDKVTEAFF.

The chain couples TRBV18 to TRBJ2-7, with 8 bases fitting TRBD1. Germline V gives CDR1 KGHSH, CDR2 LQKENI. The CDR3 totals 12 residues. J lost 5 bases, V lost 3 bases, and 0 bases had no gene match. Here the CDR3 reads CASSPDRDEQYF. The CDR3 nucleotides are TGTGCCAGCTCACCGGACAGGGACGAGCAGTACTTC.

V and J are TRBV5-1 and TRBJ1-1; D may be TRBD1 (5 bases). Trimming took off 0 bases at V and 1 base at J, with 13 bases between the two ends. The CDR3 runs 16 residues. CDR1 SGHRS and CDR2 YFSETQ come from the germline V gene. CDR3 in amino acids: CASSLEFQGTNTEAFF. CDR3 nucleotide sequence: TGCGCCAGCAGCTTGGAATTCCAGGGCACGAACACTGAAGCTTTCTTT.

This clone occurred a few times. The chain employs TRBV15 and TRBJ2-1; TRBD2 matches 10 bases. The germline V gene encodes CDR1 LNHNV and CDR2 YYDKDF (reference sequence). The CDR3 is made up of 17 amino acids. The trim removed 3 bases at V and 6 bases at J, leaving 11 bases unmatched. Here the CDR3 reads CATSRFKGSSGSNEQFF. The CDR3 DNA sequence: TGTGCCACCAGCAGGTTTAAGGGGTCTAGCGGGAGCAATGAGCAGTTCTTC.

The CDR3 protein is CASGPGQFYEQYF. The CDR3 DNA is TGTGCCAGCGGGCCGGGACAGTTCTACGAGCAGTACTTC. The chain couples TRBV27 to TRBJ2-7; TRBD1 matches 7 bases. CDR1 is MNHEY and CDR2 is SMNVEV in the germline V gene (reference sequence). Losses at the gene ends were 8 bases for V and 3 bases for J; bases not matched to a gene: 7. This CDR3 is built from 13 residues.

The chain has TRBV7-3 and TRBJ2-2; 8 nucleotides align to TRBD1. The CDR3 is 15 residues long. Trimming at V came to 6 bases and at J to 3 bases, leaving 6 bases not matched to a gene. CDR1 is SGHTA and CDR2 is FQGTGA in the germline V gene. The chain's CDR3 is CASSYKGQDTGELFF. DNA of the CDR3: TGTGCCAGCAGTTATAAGGGACAGGACACCGGGGAGCTGTTTTTT.

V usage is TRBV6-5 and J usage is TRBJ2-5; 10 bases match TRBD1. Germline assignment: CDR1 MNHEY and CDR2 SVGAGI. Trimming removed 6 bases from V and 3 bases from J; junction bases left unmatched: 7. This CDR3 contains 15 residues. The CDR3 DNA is TGTGCCAGCAGACCCCAGGGACAGGGGAAAGAGACCCAGTACTTC. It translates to CASRPQGQGKETQYF.

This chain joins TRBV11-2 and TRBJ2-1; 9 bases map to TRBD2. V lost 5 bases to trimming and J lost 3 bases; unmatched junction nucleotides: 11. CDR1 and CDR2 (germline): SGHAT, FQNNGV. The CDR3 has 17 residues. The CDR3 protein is CASSPGGGRGNYNEQFF. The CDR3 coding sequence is TGTGCCAGCAGCCCCGGCGGCGGGAGGGGTAACTACAATGAGCAGTTCTTC.

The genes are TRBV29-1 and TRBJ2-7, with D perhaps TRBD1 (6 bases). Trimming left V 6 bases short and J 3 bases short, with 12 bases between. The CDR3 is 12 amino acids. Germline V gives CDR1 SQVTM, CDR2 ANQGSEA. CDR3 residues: CSVRYRVYEQYF. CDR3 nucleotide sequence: TGCAGCGTCAGGTACAGGGTCTACGAGCAGTACTTC.

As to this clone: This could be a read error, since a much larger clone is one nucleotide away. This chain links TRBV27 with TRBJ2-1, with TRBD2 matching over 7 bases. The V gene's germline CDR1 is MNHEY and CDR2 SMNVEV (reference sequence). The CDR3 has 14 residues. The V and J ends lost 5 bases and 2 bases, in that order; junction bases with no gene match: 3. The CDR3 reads CASSIGTTYNEQFF. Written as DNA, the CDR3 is TGTGCCAGCAGTATCGGGACTACCTACAATGAGCAGTTCTTC.

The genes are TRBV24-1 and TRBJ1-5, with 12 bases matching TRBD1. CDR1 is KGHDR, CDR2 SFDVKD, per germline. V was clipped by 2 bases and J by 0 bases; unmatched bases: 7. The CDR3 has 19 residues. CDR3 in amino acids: CATSDWGTGGHYSNQPQHF. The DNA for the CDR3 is TGTGCCACCAGTGATTGGGGGACAGGGGGCCACTATAGCAATCAGCCCCAGCATTTT.

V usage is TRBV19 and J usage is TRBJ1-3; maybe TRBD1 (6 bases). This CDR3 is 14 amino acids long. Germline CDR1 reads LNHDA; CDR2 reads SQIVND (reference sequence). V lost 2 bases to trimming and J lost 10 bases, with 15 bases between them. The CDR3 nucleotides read TGTGCCAGTAGTATACCAGGGGCCTATGTTACCATATATTTT. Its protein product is CASSIPGAYVTIYF.

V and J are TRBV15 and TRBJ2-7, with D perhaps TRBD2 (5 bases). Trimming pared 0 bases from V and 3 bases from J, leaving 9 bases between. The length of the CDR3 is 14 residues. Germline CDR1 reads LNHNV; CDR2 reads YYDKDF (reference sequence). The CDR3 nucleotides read TGTGCCACCAGCAGAGAGGCCGGGAACTACGAGCAGTACTTC. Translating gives CATSREAGNYEQYF.

The CDR3: CASSLGTVGGTEAFF. DNA of the CDR3: TGTGCCAGCAGCTTAGGTACAGTAGGGGGCACTGAAGCTTTCTTT. V gene TRBV7-2 combines with J gene TRBJ1-1; TRBD1 might be the D (6 bases). Germline CDR1 and CDR2: SGHTA and FQGNSA. Trimming left V 1 base short and J 4 bases short, with 13 bases between. This CDR3 has 15 amino acids.

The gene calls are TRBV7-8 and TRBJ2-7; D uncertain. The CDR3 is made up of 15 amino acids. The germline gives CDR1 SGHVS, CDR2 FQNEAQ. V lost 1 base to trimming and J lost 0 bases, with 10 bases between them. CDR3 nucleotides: TGTGCCAGCAGCTTAGGTCTTCCGAGCTCCTACGAGCAGTACTTC. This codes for CASSLGLPSSYEQYF.

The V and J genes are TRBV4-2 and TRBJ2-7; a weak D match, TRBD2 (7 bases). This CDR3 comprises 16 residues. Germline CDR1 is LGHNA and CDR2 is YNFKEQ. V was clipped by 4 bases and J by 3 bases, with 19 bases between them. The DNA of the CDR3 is TGTGCCAGCAGCCGCCTAGGCGGGGGCATAGTCTACGAGCAGTACTTC. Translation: CASSRLGGGIVYEQYF.

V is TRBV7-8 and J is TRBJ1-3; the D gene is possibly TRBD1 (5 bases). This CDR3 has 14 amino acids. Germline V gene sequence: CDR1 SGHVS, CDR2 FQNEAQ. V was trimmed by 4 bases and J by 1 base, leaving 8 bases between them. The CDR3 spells CASSSGLSGNTIYF. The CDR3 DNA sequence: TGTGCCAGCAGCTCGGGACTTTCTGGAAACACCATATATTTT.

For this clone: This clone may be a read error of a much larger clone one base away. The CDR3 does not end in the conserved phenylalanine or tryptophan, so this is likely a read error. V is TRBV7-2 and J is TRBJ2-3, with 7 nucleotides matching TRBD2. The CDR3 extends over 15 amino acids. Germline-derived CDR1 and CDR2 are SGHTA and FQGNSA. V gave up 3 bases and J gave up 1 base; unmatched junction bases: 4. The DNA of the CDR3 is TGTGCCAGCAGCTTGCGGGAGCTAGGCACAGATACGCAGTATTGT. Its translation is CASSLRELGTDTQYC.

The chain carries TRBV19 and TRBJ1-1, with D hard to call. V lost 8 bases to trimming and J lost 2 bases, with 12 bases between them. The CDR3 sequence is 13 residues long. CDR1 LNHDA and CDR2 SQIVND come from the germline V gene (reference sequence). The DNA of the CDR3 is TGTGCCAGTGTCCCCGGCGGCAACACTGAAGCTTTCTTT. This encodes CASVPGGNTEAFF. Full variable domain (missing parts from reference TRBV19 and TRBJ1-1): DGGITQSPKYLFRKEGQNVTLSCEQNLNHDAMYWYRQDPGQGLRLIYYSQIVNDFQKGDIAEGYSVSREKKESFPLTVTSAQKNPTAFYLCASVPGGNTEAFFGQGTRLTVV.

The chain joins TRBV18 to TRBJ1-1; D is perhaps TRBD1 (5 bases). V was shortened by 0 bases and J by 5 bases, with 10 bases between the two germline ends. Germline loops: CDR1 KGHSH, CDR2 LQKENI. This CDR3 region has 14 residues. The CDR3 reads CASSPPSGGTEAFF. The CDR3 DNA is TGTGCCAGCTCACCACCTTCGGGGGGGACTGAAGCTTTCTTT.

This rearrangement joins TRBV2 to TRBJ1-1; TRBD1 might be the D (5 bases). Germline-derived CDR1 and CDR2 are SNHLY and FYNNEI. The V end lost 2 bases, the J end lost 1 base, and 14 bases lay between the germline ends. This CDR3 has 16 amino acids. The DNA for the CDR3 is TGTGCCAGCAGTGAAAGGGGCCGACGGAAGAACACTGAAGCTTTCTTT. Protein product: CASSERGRRKNTEAFF.

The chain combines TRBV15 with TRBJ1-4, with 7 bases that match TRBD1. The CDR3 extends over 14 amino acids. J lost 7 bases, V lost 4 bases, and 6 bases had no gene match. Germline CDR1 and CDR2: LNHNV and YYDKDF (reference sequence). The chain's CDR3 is CATSKGTVLEKLFF. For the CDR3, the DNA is TGTGCCACCAGCAAAGGGACAGTCCTTGAAAAACTGTTTTTT.

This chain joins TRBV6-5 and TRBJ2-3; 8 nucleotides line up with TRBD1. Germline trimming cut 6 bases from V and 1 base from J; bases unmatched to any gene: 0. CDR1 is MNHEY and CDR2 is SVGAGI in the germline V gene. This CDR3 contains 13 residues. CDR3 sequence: CASRTGGTDTQYF. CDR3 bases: TGTGCCAGCAGGACAGGGGGCACAGATACGCAGTATTTT.